This TCR beta chain was sequenced in a study of beta chain features in type 1 diabetes. Background on the study: All samples yielded over 95,000,000 examined sorted cells.

General study findings and limits: Compared to healthy donors, patients appeared to have naive, central memory and Treg TCRB repertoires that were more alike. For Type 1 diabetes patients, all four CD4+ subsets carried TCRB CDR3s that were moderately but significantly shorter. Shorter templates may be favored by PCR, equally so in patients and controls.

A remark on this clone: Its antigen is not identified.

Germline CDR1 reads SGHTA; CDR2 reads FQGTGA. Trimming left V 4 bases short and J 4 bases short, with 10 bases between. This CDR3 has 14 amino acids. As every portion of the isolated RNA was reverse transcribed, the sequencing read expressed TCRB transcripts. Assay used: immunoSEQ multiplex PCR; TCRdb lists only in-frame clones, some missing. Here the sample spans 300,000 to 450,000 clones, approximately 12% being singletons. The specimen sequenced was naive CD4+ T cells from blood. The receptor was isolated from a woman younger than 30 with type 1 diabetes. The chain is built from TRBV7-3 and TRBJ2-2; perhaps TRBD2 as D (6 bases). The CDR3 spells CASSSEGSTGELFF. For the CDR3, the DNA is TGTGCCAGCAGCTCGGAGGGGAGCACCGGGGAGCTGTTTTTT.